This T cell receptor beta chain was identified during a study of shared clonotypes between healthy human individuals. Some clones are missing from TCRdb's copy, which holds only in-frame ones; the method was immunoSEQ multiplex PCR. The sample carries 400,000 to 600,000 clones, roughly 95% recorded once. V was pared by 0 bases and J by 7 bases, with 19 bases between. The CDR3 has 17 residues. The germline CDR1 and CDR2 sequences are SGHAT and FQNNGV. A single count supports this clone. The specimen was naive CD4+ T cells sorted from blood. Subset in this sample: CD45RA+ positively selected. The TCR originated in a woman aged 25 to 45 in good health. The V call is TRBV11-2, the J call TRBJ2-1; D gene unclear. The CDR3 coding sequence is TGTGCCAGCAGCTTAGATCGTTCCATTACCCTAGGAAATGAGCAGTTCTTC. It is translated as CASSLDRSITLGNEQFF.